Below, 10 T cell receptor beta chains from the same sample are listed, as sequenced in a study of CD8+CD57+ T cells in acquired aplastic anemia. Template material for TCR beta VDJ and CDR3 profiling consisted of genomic DNA. TCRdb called the reads again in MiXCR, with one record for every CDR3 protein. The table includes about 140,000 distinct CDR3 sequences, around two fifths detected once. The sequenced sample was sorted CD4+, CD8+, or CD8+CD57+ T cells (not recorded which) from PBMCs. These receptors were taken from a human donor in good health, serving as a control.

This clonotype was seen ten or more times. The gene calls are TRBV10-3 and TRBJ1-1; TRBD1 might be the D (5 bases). The germline gives CDR1 ENHRY, CDR2 SYGVKD. Trimming removed 10 bases at V and 1 base at J, with 16 bases between. CDR3 length: 14 amino acids. CDR3 nucleotides: TGTGCCACCCTTGACGGGCAGGGGAACACTGAAGCTTTCTTT. Its protein is CATLDGQGNTEAFF.

The chain couples TRBV24-1 to TRBJ2-1, with 7 positions matching TRBD2. Looked up from germline, CDR1 is KGHDR and CDR2 is SFDVKD. This CDR3 contains 14 residues. With 8 bases clipped from V and 2 bases from J, the junction kept 5 bases outside the gene matches. This CDR3 is CATMASGTYNEQFF. The CDR3 coding sequence is TGTGCCACCATGGCTAGCGGTACCTACAATGAGCAGTTCTTC.

V is TRBV4-1 and J is TRBJ2-7; a possible D gene is TRBD2 (5 bases). This CDR3 is built from 16 residues. V lost 4 bases to trimming and J lost 3 bases, with 19 bases between them. Germline V gene lookup returns CDR1 MGHRA and CDR2 YSYEKL. CDR3 in DNA: TGCGCCAGCAGCCCGATAGGGCAGACTAACTTCTACGAGCAGTACTTC. It encodes CASSPIGQTNFYEQYF.

On this clonotype: This may stem from a read error, because a much larger clone lies one nucleotide away. The chain has TRBV5-4 and TRBJ2-5; 8 bases map to TRBD2. Trimming removed 7 bases from V and 0 bases from J; junction bases left unmatched: 8. Germline CDR1 SGHNT, CDR2 YYREEE (reference sequence). CDR3 size: 15 residues. CDR3 DNA sequence: TGTGCCAGCGGCCTGACTAGCGCGAACCAAGAGACCCAGTACTTC. It specifies CASGLTSANQETQYF.

A remark on this clonotype: One junction end disagrees with the germline gene, perhaps due to a read error. The gene calls are TRBV9 and TRBJ1-2; D might be TRBD1 (5 bases). The CDR3 extends over 15 amino acids. Germline CDR1 and CDR2: SGDLS and YYNGEE. In DNA, the CDR3 is TGTGCCAACAGCCCTCGCGGGCAGGGTTTGTATGGCTACACCTTC. This codes for CANSPRGQGLYGYTF.

This clonotype was observed many times. The chain carries TRBV27 and TRBJ1-6; 7 bases fit TRBD1. The CDR3 has 15 amino acids. The junction had 9 bases not matched to a gene; V was cut back by 6 bases and J by 7 bases. CDR1 is MNHEY and CDR2 is SMNVEV in the germline V gene (reference sequence). This CDR3 reads CASSRQGSKNSPLHF. The CDR3 DNA follows: TGTGCCAGCAGCCGACAGGGTTCGAAGAATTCACCCCTCCACTTT.

This chain connects TRBV9 to TRBJ1-2; D may be TRBD1 (6 bases). V lost 3 bases, J lost 7 bases, and 19 bases lay in between. From germline, CDR1 is SGDLS and CDR2 YYNGEE. This CDR3 spans 15 amino acids. The CDR3 region has the DNA TGTGCCAGCAGCGCCAGCATTGCCGGGACATGTGGCTACACCTTC. Amino acid sequence: CASSASIAGTCGYTF. Looking up the rest from reference TRBV9 and TRBJ1-2 gives the full variable domain: DSGVTQTPKHLITATGQRVTLRCSPRSGDLSVYWYQQSLDQGLQFLIQYYNGEERAKGNILERFSAQQFPDLHSELNLSSLELGDSALYFCASSASIAGTCGYTFGSGTRLTVV.

In its sample, this clonotype was seen a few times. The rearrangement links TRBV6-1 to TRBJ2-1; D perhaps matches TRBD2 (6 bases). CDR1 MNHNS and CDR2 SASEGT come from the germline V gene. The CDR3 spans 14 residues. V shed 8 bases and J shed 4 bases, with 15 bases lying between them. The CDR3 coding sequence is TGTGCCAGCTTTTTTCGCGGGGAATACAATGAGCAGTTCTTC. Translated, it gives CASFFRGEYNEQFF.

This clonotype was seen a single time. This rearrangement joins TRBV7-2 to TRBJ2-1; D is perhaps TRBD2 (6 bases). The length of the CDR3 is 15 residues. Trimming removed 3 bases at V and 2 bases at J, with 11 bases between. Germline assignment: CDR1 SGHTA and CDR2 FQGNSA. The CDR3 spells CASSFAGGPYNEQFF. The CDR3 DNA reads as TGTGCCAGCAGCTTCGCCGGGGGTCCCTACAATGAGCAGTTCTTC.

CDR3 region: CATSPDSSPPCYTF. In DNA form, the CDR3 reads TGTGCCACCAGCCCGGACAGCTCTCCCCCGTGCTACACCTTC. The chain is built from TRBV24-1 and TRBJ1-2; D perhaps matches TRBD1 (6 bases). The germline V gene encodes CDR1 KGHDR and CDR2 SFDVKD. V was pared by 7 bases and J by 9 bases, with 20 bases between. The CDR3 has 14 amino acids.